The entry that follows covers one T cell receptor beta chain sequence. Trimming stripped 0 bases from V and 3 bases from J, with 12 bases between. CDR3 length: 15 amino acids. Looked up from germline, CDR1 is LGHNA and CDR2 is YNFKEQ. The data were obtained in a study of blood T cell repertoires in COVID-19. For the study at large: There were acute and convalescent COVID-19 samples, and they came from the United States, Italy and Spain.

Assay: immunoSEQ multiplex PCR; the TCRdb copy retains only in-frame clones and omits some. The sample includes 250,000 to 300,000 clones, 70% to 90% of them seen just once. The sample taken for sequencing was peripheral blood. The sequence came from a woman in her 70s with acute or convalescent COVID-19. The rearrangement joins TRBV4-2 to TRBJ2-7, with no clear D. CDR3 loop: CASSQDGDTIYEQYF. The CDR3 DNA reads as TGTGCCAGCAGCCAAGATGGCGACACCATCTACGAGCAGTACTTC.